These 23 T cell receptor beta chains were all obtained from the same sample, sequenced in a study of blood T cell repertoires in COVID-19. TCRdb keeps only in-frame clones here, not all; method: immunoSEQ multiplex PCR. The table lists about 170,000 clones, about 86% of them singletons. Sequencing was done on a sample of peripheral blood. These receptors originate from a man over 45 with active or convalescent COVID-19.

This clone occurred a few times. The CDR3 DNA sequence: TGTGCCAGCAGTCTCTCATCGGGGTACAATAGCAATCAGCCCCAGCATTTT. Its protein is CASSLSSGYNSNQPQHF. J is TRBJ1-5 and V is TRBV6-6; D is unclear. Trimming shortened V by 5 bases and J by 0 bases, and 17 bases separated the two germline ends. The CDR3 sequence is 17 residues long. Germline lookup yields CDR1 MNHNY and CDR2 SVGAGI (reference sequence).

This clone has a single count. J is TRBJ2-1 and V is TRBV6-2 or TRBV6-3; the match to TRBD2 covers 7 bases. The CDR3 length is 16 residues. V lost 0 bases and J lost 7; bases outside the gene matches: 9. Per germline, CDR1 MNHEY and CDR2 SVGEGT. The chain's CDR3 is CASSYSLGVGGNEQFF. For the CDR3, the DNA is TGTGCCAGCAGTTACTCCCTCGGGGTGGGAGGGAATGAGCAGTTCTTC.

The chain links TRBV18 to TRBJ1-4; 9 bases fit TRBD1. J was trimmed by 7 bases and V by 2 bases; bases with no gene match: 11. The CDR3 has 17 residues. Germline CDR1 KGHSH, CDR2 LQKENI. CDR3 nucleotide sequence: TGTGCCAGCTCACCAACGAGAACAGGGGGCATAGGTGAAAAACTGTTTTTT. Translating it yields CASSPTRTGGIGEKLFF. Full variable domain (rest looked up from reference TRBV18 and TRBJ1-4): NAGVMQNPRHLVRRRGQEARLRCSPMKGHSHVYWYRQLPEEGLKFMVYLQKENIIDESGMPKERFSAEFPKEGPSILRIQQVVRGDSAAYFCASSPTRTGGIGEKLFFGSGTQLSVL.

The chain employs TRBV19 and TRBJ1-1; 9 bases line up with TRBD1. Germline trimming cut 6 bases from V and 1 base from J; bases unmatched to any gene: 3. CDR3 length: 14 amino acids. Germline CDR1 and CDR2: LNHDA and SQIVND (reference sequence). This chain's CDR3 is CASRTGGANTEAFF. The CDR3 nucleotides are TGTGCCAGTAGGACAGGGGGGGCGAACACTGAAGCTTTCTTT.

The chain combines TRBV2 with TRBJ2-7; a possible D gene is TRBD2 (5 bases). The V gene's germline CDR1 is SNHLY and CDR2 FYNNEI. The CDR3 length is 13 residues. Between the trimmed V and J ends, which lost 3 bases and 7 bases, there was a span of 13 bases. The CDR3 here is CASSDLSTGEQYF. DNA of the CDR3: TGTGCCAGCAGTGATTTAAGCACGGGGGAGCAGTACTTC.

The CDR3 reads CASSQEGTSGYEQYF. The CDR3 DNA reads as TGTGCCAGCAGCCAAGAGGGGACTAGCGGCTACGAGCAGTACTTC. V is TRBV14 and J is TRBJ2-7; TRBD2 matches at 11 bases. V gave up 0 bases and J gave up 3 bases; unmatched junction bases: 1. The length of the CDR3 is 15 residues. CDR1 is SGHDN, CDR2 FVKESK, per germline.

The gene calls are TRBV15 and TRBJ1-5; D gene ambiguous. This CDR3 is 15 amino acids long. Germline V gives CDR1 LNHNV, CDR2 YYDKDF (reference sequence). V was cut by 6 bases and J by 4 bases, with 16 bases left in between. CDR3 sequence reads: CATSQRGMRNQPQHF. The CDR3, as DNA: TGTGCCACCAGTCAGAGAGGGATGAGGAATCAGCCCCAGCATTTT.

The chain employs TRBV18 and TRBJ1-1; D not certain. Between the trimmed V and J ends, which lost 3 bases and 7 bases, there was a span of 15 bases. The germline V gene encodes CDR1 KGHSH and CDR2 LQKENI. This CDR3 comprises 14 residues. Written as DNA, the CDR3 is TGTGCCAGCTCACCGTTGACGGAGGGCAGTGAAGCTTTCTTT. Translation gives CASSPLTEGSEAFF.

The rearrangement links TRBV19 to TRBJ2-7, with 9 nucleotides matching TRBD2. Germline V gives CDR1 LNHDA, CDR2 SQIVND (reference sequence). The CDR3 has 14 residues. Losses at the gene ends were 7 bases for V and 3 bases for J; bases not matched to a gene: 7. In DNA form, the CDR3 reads TGTGCCAGTAAACCGGGACTAGCCTTCTACGAGCAGTACTTC. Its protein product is CASKPGLAFYEQYF.

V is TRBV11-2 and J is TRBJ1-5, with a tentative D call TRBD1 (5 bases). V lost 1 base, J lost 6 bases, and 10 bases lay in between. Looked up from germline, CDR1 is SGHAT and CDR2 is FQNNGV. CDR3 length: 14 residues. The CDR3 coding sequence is TGTGCCAGCAGCTTAGCAGGGAGGGGTCAGCCCCAGCATTTT. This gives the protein CASSLAGRGQPQHF. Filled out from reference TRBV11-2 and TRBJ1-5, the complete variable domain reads EAGVAQSPRYKIIEKRQSVAFWCNPISGHATLYWYQQILGQGPKLLIQFQNNGVVDDSQLPKDRFSAERLKGVDSTLKIQPAKLEDSAVYLCASSLAGRGQPQHFGDGTRLSIL.

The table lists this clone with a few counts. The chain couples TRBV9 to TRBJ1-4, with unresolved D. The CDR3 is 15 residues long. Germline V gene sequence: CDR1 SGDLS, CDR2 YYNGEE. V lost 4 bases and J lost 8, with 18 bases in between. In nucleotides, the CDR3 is TGTGCCAGCAGCCTACGCAGTAGCGCGAGAGAAAAACTGTTTTTT. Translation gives CASSLRSSAREKLFF.

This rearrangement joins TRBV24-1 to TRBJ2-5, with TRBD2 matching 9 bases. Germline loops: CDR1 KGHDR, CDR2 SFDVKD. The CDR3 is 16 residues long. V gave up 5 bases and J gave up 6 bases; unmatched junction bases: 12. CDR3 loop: CATSGSGAGGRKTQYF. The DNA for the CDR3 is TGTGCCACCAGTGGAAGTGGGGCGGGAGGGCGGAAGACCCAGTACTTC.

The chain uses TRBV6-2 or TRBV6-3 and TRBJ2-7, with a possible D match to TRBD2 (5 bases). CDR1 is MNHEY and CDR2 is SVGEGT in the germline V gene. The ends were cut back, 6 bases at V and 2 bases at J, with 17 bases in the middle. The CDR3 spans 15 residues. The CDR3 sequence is CASSLQRPPPYEQYF. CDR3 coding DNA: TGTGCCAGCAGCCTCCAGCGGCCACCACCCTACGAGCAGTACTTC.

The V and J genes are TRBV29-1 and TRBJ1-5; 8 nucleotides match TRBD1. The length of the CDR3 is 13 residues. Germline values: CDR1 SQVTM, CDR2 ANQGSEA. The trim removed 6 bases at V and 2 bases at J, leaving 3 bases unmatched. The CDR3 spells CSVGGQGNQPQHF. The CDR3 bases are TGCAGCGTGGGGGGACAGGGCAATCAGCCCCAGCATTTT.

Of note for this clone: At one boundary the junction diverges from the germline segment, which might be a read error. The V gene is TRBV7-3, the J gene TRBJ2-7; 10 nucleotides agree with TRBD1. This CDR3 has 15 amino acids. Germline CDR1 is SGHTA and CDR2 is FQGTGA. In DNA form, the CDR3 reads TGTGCCAGCAGCATAACCCCGGGACAGGGGTACGAGCAGTACTTC. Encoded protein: CASSITPGQGYEQYF.

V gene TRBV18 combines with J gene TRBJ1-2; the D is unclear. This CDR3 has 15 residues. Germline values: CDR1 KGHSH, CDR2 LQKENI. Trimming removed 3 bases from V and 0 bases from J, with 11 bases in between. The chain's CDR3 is CASSPEREANYGYTF. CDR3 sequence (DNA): TGTGCCAGCTCACCCGAGCGGGAAGCTAACTATGGCTACACCTTC.

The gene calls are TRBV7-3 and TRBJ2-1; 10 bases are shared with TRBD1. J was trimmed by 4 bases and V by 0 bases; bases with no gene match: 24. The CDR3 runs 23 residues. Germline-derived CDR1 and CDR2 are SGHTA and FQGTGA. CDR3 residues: CASSLTPGQGFVTRPYDYNEQFF. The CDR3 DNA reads TGTGCCAGCAGCTTAACCCCGGGACAGGGGTTTGTAACGCGGCCATACGATTACAATGAGCAGTTCTTC. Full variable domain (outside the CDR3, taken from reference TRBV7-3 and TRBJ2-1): GAGVSQTPSNKVTEKGKYVELRCDPISGHTALYWYRQSLGQGPEFLIYFQGTGAADDSGLPNDRFFAVRPEGSVSTLKIQRTERGDSAVYLCASSLTPGQGFVTRPYDYNEQFFGPGTRLTVL.

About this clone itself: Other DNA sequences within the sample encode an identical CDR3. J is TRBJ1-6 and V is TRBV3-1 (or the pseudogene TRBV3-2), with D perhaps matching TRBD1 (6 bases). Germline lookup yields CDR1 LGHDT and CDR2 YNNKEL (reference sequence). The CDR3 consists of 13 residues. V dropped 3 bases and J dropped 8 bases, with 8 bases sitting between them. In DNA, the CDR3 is TGTGCCAGCAGCCAGAACAGGGATTCACCCCTCCACTTT. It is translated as CASSQNRDSPLHF.

CDR3 sequence (DNA): TGTGCCAGCAGCCGAGACTTTACGAATGAGCAGTTCTTC. As protein: CASSRDFTNEQFF. The rearrangement joins TRBV12-3 or TRBV12-4 to TRBJ2-1, with D unclear. The V end was cut by 6 bases, the J end by 7 bases, with 13 bases between. The CDR3 has 13 residues.

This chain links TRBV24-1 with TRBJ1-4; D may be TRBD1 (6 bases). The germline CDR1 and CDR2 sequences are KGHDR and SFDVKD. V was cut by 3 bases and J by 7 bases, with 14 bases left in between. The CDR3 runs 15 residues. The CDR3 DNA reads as TGTGCCACCAGTGATCCCAGGGGAGAGGGTGAAAAACTGTTTTTT. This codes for CATSDPRGEGEKLFF.

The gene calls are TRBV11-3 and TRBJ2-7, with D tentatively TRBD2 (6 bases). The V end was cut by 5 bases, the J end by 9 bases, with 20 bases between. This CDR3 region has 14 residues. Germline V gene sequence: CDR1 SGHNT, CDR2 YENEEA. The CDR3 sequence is CASSTRRSSDWQYF. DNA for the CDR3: TGTGCCAGCAGCACCAGGAGGTCTAGCGACTGGCAGTACTTC.

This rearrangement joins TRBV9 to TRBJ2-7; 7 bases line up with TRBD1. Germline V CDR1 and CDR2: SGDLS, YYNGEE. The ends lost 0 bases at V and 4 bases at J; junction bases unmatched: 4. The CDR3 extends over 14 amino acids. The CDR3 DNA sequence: TGTGCCAGCAGCGTAGGAGGGGGCGGATACGAGCAGTACTTC. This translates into CASSVGGGGYEQYF.

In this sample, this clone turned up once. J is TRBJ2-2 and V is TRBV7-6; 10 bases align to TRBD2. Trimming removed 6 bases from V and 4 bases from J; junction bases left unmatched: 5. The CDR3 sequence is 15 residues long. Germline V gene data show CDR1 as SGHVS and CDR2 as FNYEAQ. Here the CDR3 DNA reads TGTGCCAGCAGTCAAATAGCGGGAGGCACCGGGGAGCTGTTTTTT. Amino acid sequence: CASSQIAGGTGELFF.